This is a list of T cell receptor beta chains from one sample in a study of regulatory T cells in long-lasting Graves disease. Each CDR3 protein is one row after TCRdb ran MiXCR on the multiplex PCR reads. The sample holds 700,000 or so distinct CDR3 sequences, around 30% seen once. This specimen was peripheral blood mononuclear cells (PBMCs), taken when the disease was refractory, from a patient treated with antithyroid drugs. Every receptor here comes from a female donor with Graves disease. The CDR3 runs from the conserved cysteine through the conserved F or W. A D gene is named only where the DNA matches it firmly. Only some rows state a clone size, as once, few, many or a class for expanded clones.

v_gene	j_gene	abundance	d_gene	CDR3aa	CDR3nt
TRBV29-1	TRBJ1-2	few	TRBD1	CSVDNRGSSYGYTF	TGCAGCGTTGATAACAGGGGCAGCTCGTATGGCTACACCTTC
TRBV6-5	TRBJ2-7	.	.	CASCFDSPYEQYF	TGTGCCAGCTGTTTTGATTCGCCCTACGAGCAGTACTTC
TRBV3-1	TRBJ2-5	few	.	CASSQDVQVAGPQYF	TGTGCCAGCAGCCAAGATGTACAGGTGGCCGGGCCCCAGTACTTC
TRBV20-1	TRBJ1-1	few	.	CSAIEGFVNTEAFF	TGCAGTGCTATTGAGGGCTTCGTGAACACTGAAGCTTTCTTT
TRBV5-1	TRBJ2-7	.	TRBD1	CASTRDRGAYEQYF	TGCGCCAGCACTAGGGACAGGGGCGCCTACGAGCAGTACTTC
TRBV7-7	TRBJ2-2	.	.	CASRTGTGTGGGELFF	TGTGCCAGCAGAACCGGGACGGGGACCGGGGGCGGGGAGCTGTTTTTT
TRBV6-1	TRBJ1-5	few	.	CASSESRASNQPQHF	TGTGCCAGCAGTGAATCCAGGGCAAGCAATCAGCCCCAGCATTTT
TRBV29-1	TRBJ1-1	.	.	CSVDAAPREAFF	TGCAGCGTTGACGCGGCACCCCGTGAAGCTTTCTTT
TRBV6-2/TRBV6-3	TRBJ1-4	few	.	CASSYVPRGATNEKLFF	TGTGCCAGCAGTTACGTACCCCGAGGGGCAACTAATGAAAAACTGTTTTTT
TRBV5-1	TRBJ1-1	many	TRBD1	CASSLTGAHEAFF	TGCGCCAGCAGCCTGACAGGGGCCCATGAAGCTTTCTTT
TRBV12-3/TRBV12-4	TRBJ2-7	.	.	CASSYLGLLYEQYF	TGTGCCAGCAGTTACCTGGGACTTCTCTACGAGCAGTACTTC
TRBV5-1	TRBJ1-1	few	.	CASSLSAMPRTEAFF	TGCGCCAGCAGCCTATCCGCCATGCCTAGAACCGAAGCTTTCTTT
TRBV28	TRBJ1-1	many	.	CASSFRTNEAFF	TGTGCCAGCAGTTTTCGCACGAATGAAGCTTTCTTT
TRBV19	TRBJ1-5	.	.	CASKGNSNQPQHF	TGTGCCAGTAAGGGAAATAGCAATCAGCCCCAGCATTTT
TRBV27	TRBJ1-3	few	TRBD1	CASSPWTGEENTIYF	TGTGCCAGCAGTCCGTGGACAGGGGAAGAAAACACCATATATTTT
TRBV12-3/TRBV12-4	TRBJ1-5	few	TRBD1	CASSRRDREMPQHF	TGTGCCAGCAGTCGTCGGGACAGGGAGATGCCCCAGCATTTT
TRBV5-1	TRBJ2-7	.	TRBD2	CASSSGTSGGKQYF	TGCGCCAGCAGCTCTGGGACTAGCGGGGGTAAGCAGTACTTC
TRBV11-2	TRBJ1-6	few	.	CASSARGGNSPLHF	TGTGCCAGCAGCGCCCGGGGCGGAAATTCACCCCTCCACTTT
TRBV6-9	TRBJ1-5	.	TRBD1	CASSSGPDRGSNQPQHF	TGTGCCAGCAGTTCCGGACCGGACAGGGGAAGCAATCAGCCCCAGCATTTT
TRBV28	TRBJ1-4	.	TRBD1	CASGEYRGPFNEKLFF	TGTGCCAGCGGGGAATACAGGGGACCTTTTAATGAAAAACTGTTTTTT
TRBV6-2/TRBV6-3	TRBJ1-1	.	.	CASTWDTGILSEAFF	TGTGCCAGCACATGGGATACGGGGATATTGAGTGAAGCTTTCTTT
TRBV29-1	TRBJ1-1	.	.	CSVRRGLEAFF	TGCAGCGTCCGACGGGGGCTTGAAGCTTTCTTT
TRBV12-3/TRBV12-4	TRBJ1-5	few	.	CASSLGVGIYQPQHF	TGTGCCAGCAGTTTAGGGGTAGGGATTTATCAGCCCCAGCATTTT
TRBV5-1	TRBJ2-4	.	TRBD2	CASSPGLAGGLKNIQYF	TGCGCCAGCAGCCCCGGACTAGCGGGAGGGCTGAAAAACATTCAGTACTTC
TRBV2	TRBJ2-5	many	TRBD1	CASGGDRRQETQYF	TGTGCCAGCGGAGGGGACAGGCGCCAAGAGACCCAGTACTTC
TRBV7-9	TRBJ2-7	.	TRBD2	CASSHASGRSSYEQYF	TGCGCCAGCAGCCATGCAAGCGGGAGGAGCTCCTACGAGCAGTACTTC
TRBV25-1	TRBJ1-2	.	TRBD1	CASSEVEGQGTHGYTF	TGTGCCAGCAGTGAAGTCGAGGGACAGGGGACCCATGGCTACACCTTC
TRBV7-2	TRBJ1-2	many	TRBD1	CASSFQDRGGGYTF	TGTGCCAGCAGCTTCCAGGACAGGGGAGGTGGCTACACCTTC